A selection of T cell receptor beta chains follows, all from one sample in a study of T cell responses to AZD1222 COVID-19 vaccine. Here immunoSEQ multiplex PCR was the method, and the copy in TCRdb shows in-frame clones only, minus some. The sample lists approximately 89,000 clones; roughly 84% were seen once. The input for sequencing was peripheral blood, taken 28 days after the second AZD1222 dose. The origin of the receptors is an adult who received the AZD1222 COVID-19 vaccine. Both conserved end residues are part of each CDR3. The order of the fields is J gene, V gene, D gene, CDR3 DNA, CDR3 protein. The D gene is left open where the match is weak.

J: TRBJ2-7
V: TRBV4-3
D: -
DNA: TGCGCCAGCAGCCAAGAACTGAACTCCTACGAGCAGTACTTC
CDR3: CASSQELNSYEQYF

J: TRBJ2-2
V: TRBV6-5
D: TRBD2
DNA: TGTGCCAGCAGCCCGGGGGGTCCGAACACCGGGGAGCTGTTTTTT
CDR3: CASSPGGPNTGELFF

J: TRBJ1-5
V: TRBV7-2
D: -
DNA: TGTGCCAGCAGCCAAAGCCTCGGGACACTTAATCAGCCCCAGCATTTT
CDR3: CASSQSLGTLNQPQHF

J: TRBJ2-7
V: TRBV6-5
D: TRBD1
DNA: TGTGCCAGCATAGTGGACAGGGGATACGAGCAGTACTTC
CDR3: CASIVDRGYEQYF

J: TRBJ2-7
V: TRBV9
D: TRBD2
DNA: TGTGCCAGCAGCGTTAGCGGGTCCTTAGGATACGAGCAGTACTTC
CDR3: CASSVSGSLGYEQYF

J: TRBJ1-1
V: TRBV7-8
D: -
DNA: TGTGCCAGCAGCTTTAGGTTGGCCCCTGGGGAAACTGAAGCTTTCTTT
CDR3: CASSFRLAPGETEAFF

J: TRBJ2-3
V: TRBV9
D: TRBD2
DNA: TGTGCCAGCAGCCCCCGTTGGGGACTAGCGGGGGGGACCCTTAAGGATACGCAGTATTTT
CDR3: CASSPRWGLAGGTLKDTQYF

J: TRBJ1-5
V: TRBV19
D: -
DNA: TGTGCCAGTAGTATAGAAGGGGGGTTCGGCAATCAGCCCCAGCATTTT
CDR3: CASSIEGGFGNQPQHF

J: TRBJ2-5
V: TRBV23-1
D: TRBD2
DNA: TGCGCCAGCAGTCAATCGCCCCGGGAGGTAGGAGAGACCCAGTACTTC
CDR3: CASSQSPREVGETQYF

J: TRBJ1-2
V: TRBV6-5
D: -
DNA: TGTGCCAGCAGTTGGGGACAAGCTAACTATGGCTACACCTTC
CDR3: CASSWGQANYGYTF

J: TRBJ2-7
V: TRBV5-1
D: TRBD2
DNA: TGCGCCAGCAGCTTGGAAACTAGCGAGAACTACGAGCAGTACTTC
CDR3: CASSLETSENYEQYF